The 3 T cell receptor beta chains below were found in one sample sequenced in a study of blood T cell repertoires in COVID-19. Libraries were prepared by immunoSEQ multiplex PCR; TCRdb keeps only in-frame clonotypes and omits some of them. The sample gives around 300,000 clones, around nine tenths of which show up once; roughly 7.3% is in the top ten. Sequenced sample: peripheral blood. The receptor source for this set is a woman between 25 and 40 years old with COVID-19, enrolled during active disease.

J is TRBJ1-1 and V is TRBV7-9; 7 positions match TRBD1. Germline assignment: CDR1 SEHNR and CDR2 FQNEAQ (reference sequence). V lost 3 bases, J lost 4 bases, and 5 bases stayed unmatched. The CDR3 is 14 residues long. CDR3 region: CASSFTQGGTEAFF. CDR3 bases: TGTGCCAGCAGCTTTACTCAGGGGGGCACTGAAGCTTTCTTT.

The chain combines TRBV28 with TRBJ2-1; 7 bases fit TRBD2. Germline CDR1 and CDR2: MDHEN and SYDVKM. There are 13 residues in the CDR3. The junction had 5 bases not matched to a gene; V was cut back by 3 bases and J by 9 bases. DNA of the CDR3: TGTGCCAGCAGTTTGCGGGAGAGGCTTGAGCAGTTCTTC. It yields the protein CASSLRERLEQFF.

This clone was seen a few times. The rearrangement links TRBV4-1 to TRBJ1-2; 7 bases fit TRBD1. The CDR3 covers 14 residues. Trimming at V came to 0 bases and at J to 7 bases, leaving 5 bases not matched to a gene. The V gene's germline CDR1 is MGHRA and CDR2 YSYEKL. The CDR3 DNA follows: TGCGCCAGCAGCCAAGATGACAGGGAAACTGGCTACACCTTC. Amino acid sequence: CASSQDDRETGYTF.